These 23 T cell receptor beta chains originate from one sample sequenced in a study of T cell clones after liver transplantation. Produced via immunoSEQ multiplex PCR; TCRdb's table is partial and in-frame only. The sample carries tens of thousands of clones, about 92% recorded once. The material sequenced was CD4+ T cells from blood, taken around 27 months after liver transplant. All receptors come from a human patient who received a liver transplant. Certain T cells may be donor cells from the graft.

V usage is TRBV7-3 and J usage is TRBJ2-5; D call uncertain. The CDR3 runs 13 residues. V gave up 5 bases and J gave up 2 bases, with 9 bases separating them. The germline V gene has CDR1 SGHTA and CDR2 FQGTGA. The CDR3 bases are TGTGCCAGCAGCCAAAGTGGTCAAGAGACCCAGTACTTC. Its protein is CASSQSGQETQYF.

This clone was recorded once. The CDR3 spells CASSQGDRGTNEKLFF. The CDR3 nucleotides read TGTGCCAGCAGCCAAGGGGACAGGGGGACTAATGAAAAACTGTTTTTT. The chain joins TRBV7-9 to TRBJ1-4, with TRBD1 matching 11 bases. Germline-derived CDR1 and CDR2 are SEHNR and FQNEAQ (reference sequence). This CDR3 has 16 amino acids. Trimming cost V 5 bases and J 2 bases; bases outside gene matches: 4.

This chain joins TRBV5-1 and TRBJ2-2, with 7 bases lining up with TRBD1. This CDR3 comprises 15 residues. From germline, CDR1 is SGHRS and CDR2 YFSETQ. The V gene end was trimmed by 2 bases and the J gene end by 3 bases; junction bases not matched to a gene: 4. The CDR3 is CASSFKGTDTGELFF. The CDR3 nucleotides read TGCGCCAGCAGCTTTAAAGGGACAGACACCGGGGAGCTGTTTTTT.

The chain joins TRBV7-3 to TRBJ2-1, with TRBD2 identical over 13 bases. V dropped 1 base and J dropped 4; count of bases not matched to a gene: 1. Germline V CDR1 and CDR2: SGHTA, FQGTGA. The CDR3 spans 16 residues. The CDR3 is CASSLRGLAGYNEQFF. CDR3 DNA sequence: TGTGCCAGCAGCTTAAGGGGACTAGCGGGGTACAATGAGCAGTTCTTC.

The rearrangement uses TRBV5-5 and TRBJ2-7; the match to TRBD1 covers 10 bases. J lost 3 bases, V lost 4 bases, and 4 bases had no gene match. CDR1 is SGHKS and CDR2 is YYEKEE in the germline V gene (reference sequence). The CDR3 has 14 amino acids. In nucleotides, the CDR3 is TGTGCCAGCAGCGGGACAGGGGTTCTCTACGAGCAGTACTTC. It specifies CASSGTGVLYEQYF.

V is TRBV16 and J is TRBJ2-2; 8 bases map to TRBD2. CDR1 and CDR2 (germline): KGHSY, FQNENV. The CDR3 sequence is 15 residues long. V shed 2 bases, J shed 2 bases, and the junction held 1 base outside the gene matches. The CDR3 nucleotides read TGTGCCAGCAGCCAAACTAGCGGCAACACCGGGGAGCTGTTTTTT. Its protein is CASSQTSGNTGELFF.

The V call is TRBV11-1, the J call TRBJ2-1; 7 bases align to TRBD2. Germline CDR1 and CDR2: SGHAT and FQDESV (reference sequence). This CDR3 comprises 14 residues. V lost 3 bases and J lost 3; bases outside the gene matches: 2. CDR3 in amino acids: CASSLLADYNEQFF. In nucleotides, the CDR3 is TGTGCCAGCAGCTTGCTAGCGGACTACAATGAGCAGTTCTTC.

The V and J genes are TRBV15 and TRBJ2-3; D unresolved. The CDR3 runs to 15 residues. V was shortened by 2 bases and J by 4 bases, with 13 bases between the two germline ends. Germline loops: CDR1 LNHNV, CDR2 YYDKDF (reference sequence). The CDR3 sequence is CATSRSHSGADTQYF. In nucleotides, the CDR3 is TGTGCCACCAGCAGATCACACTCGGGCGCAGATACGCAGTATTTT.

This clone has just one count. Other nucleotide sequences in the sample specify the same CDR3. The chain uses TRBV7-2 and TRBJ1-5, with D unresolved. V was trimmed by 3 bases and J by 0 bases, leaving 3 bases between them. CDR3 length: 13 amino acids. Per the germline V gene, CDR1 is SGHTA and CDR2 is FQGNSA. The CDR3 nucleotides read TGTGCCAGCAGCTTGGATAGCAATCAGCCCCAGCATTTT. This codes for CASSLDSNQPQHF.

V and J are TRBV19 and TRBJ1-2; TRBD1 is a possible D gene (5 bases). The CDR3 runs to 14 residues. From germline, CDR1 is LNHDA and CDR2 SQIVND (reference sequence). The germline V and J ends were trimmed by 4 bases and 5 bases, with 14 bases remaining between them. The CDR3 spells CASSKLDSDYGYTF. CDR3 coding DNA: TGTGCCAGTAGTAAACTCGACAGCGATTATGGCTACACCTTC.

This clone was detected only once. This chain links TRBV6-5 with TRBJ2-7, with D perhaps matching TRBD1 (6 bases). Deletions cut 5 bases from V and 3 bases from J, with 11 bases between. The CDR3 sequence is 13 residues long. Germline V gene sequence: CDR1 MNHEY, CDR2 SVGAGI. CDR3 nucleotide sequence: TGTGCCAGCAGTACAGGGTGGAACTACGAGCAGTACTTC. Translating gives CASSTGWNYEQYF.

The chain carries TRBV6-5 and TRBJ2-7, with TRBD2 identical over 11 bases. In germline, CDR1 is MNHEY, CDR2 SVGAGI. Trimming cost V 2 bases and J 4 bases; bases outside gene matches: 1. The CDR3 is 14 amino acids. CDR3 nucleotide sequence: TGTGCCAGCAGTTACGTAGCGGGAGGGTACGAGCAGTACTTC. It encodes CASSYVAGGYEQYF.

The chain uses TRBV7-9 and TRBJ2-7, with 8 bases fitting TRBD2. This CDR3 spans 15 amino acids. The ends lost 6 bases at V and 3 bases at J; junction bases unmatched: 10. The germline gives CDR1 SEHNR, CDR2 FQNEAQ (reference sequence). CDR3 residues: CASSETGTRGYEQYF. The CDR3 DNA sequence: TGTGCCAGCAGTGAAACCGGGACTAGAGGCTACGAGCAGTACTTC.

The CDR3 loop reads CASSGTAGRGDEQYF. Written as DNA, the CDR3 is TGTGCCAGCAGCGGGACTGCCGGGCGGGGTGACGAGCAGTACTTC. V gene TRBV5-6 combines with J gene TRBJ2-7, with D possibly matching TRBD2 (6 bases). The germline V gene has CDR1 SGHDT and CDR2 YYEEEE. V was pared by 4 bases and J by 5 bases, with 19 bases between. CDR3 length: 15 amino acids.

V usage is TRBV5-1 and J usage is TRBJ1-5, with D uncertain. In germline, CDR1 is SGHRS, CDR2 YFSETQ. Trimming took off 4 bases at V and 5 bases at J, with 10 bases between the two ends. The CDR3 runs to 13 residues. The CDR3 DNA reads as TGCGCCAGCAGCCCCGGTGGGGATCAGCCCCAGCATTTT. Its translation is CASSPGGDQPQHF.

This chain connects TRBV6-6 to TRBJ1-2; tentative D call: TRBD1 (6 bases). Germline V gene sequence: CDR1 MNHNY, CDR2 SVGAGI (reference sequence). The CDR3 is 15 residues long. V lost 2 bases, J lost 4 bases, and 14 bases lay in between. Written as DNA, the CDR3 is TGTGCCAGCAGTTACCTCGCGGGGGGCCTCTATGGCTACACCTTC. Protein sequence: CASSYLAGGLYGYTF.

Turning to this clone: The CDR3 does not end in the conserved phenylalanine or tryptophan, so this is likely a read error. The CDR3 spells CASSLFGNNYEQYL. The CDR3 coding sequence is TGTGCCAGCAGTTTATTTGGCAACAACTACGAGCAGTACCTC. This rearrangement joins TRBV28 to TRBJ2-7; no definite D call. CDR1 is MDHEN, CDR2 SYDVKM, per germline. This CDR3 has 14 residues. V shed 1 base and J shed 3 bases, with 10 bases lying between them.

The genes are TRBV4-2 and TRBJ1-1; D is uncertain. Germline values: CDR1 LGHNA, CDR2 YNFKEQ. There are 15 residues in the CDR3. The germline V and J ends were trimmed by 3 bases and 4 bases, with 15 bases remaining between them. The chain's CDR3 is CASSQVGYAGTEAFF. The CDR3 coding sequence is TGTGCCAGCAGCCAGGTCGGGTATGCGGGCACTGAAGCTTTCTTT.

The chain employs TRBV7-9 and TRBJ2-7; 8 nucleotides match TRBD1. The J segment lost 3 bases and the V segment lost 7 bases, leaving 11 bases of the junction unmatched. CDR1 and CDR2 (germline): SEHNR, FQNEAQ (reference sequence). The CDR3 extends over 15 amino acids. The CDR3 sequence is CASTLRQGLYYEQYF. The CDR3 nucleotides read TGTGCCAGCACCCTAAGACAGGGGCTCTACTACGAGCAGTACTTC.

The chain couples TRBV6-6 to TRBJ1-5; D remains unclear. The CDR3 totals 12 residues. The germline CDR1 and CDR2 sequences are MNHNY and SVGAGI (reference sequence). Between the trimmed V and J ends, which lost 7 bases and 4 bases, there was a span of 8 bases. This CDR3 is CASNPGNQPQHF. CDR3 in DNA: TGTGCCAGCAACCCGGGGAATCAGCCCCAGCATTTT.

A single count supports this clone. V usage is TRBV5-1 and J usage is TRBJ2-3, with D uncertain. Trimming pared 0 bases from V and 2 bases from J, leaving 7 bases between. The V gene's germline CDR1 is SGHRS and CDR2 YFSETQ. The CDR3 loop spans 14 amino acids. CDR3 nucleotide sequence: TGCGCCAGCAGCTTGGGTGTACTCACAGATACGCAGTATTTT. Translation gives CASSLGVLTDTQYF.

This chain connects TRBV5-6 to TRBJ2-1, with 9 positions matching TRBD2. J gave up 3 bases and V 4 bases, and 5 bases lay outside the gene matches. The CDR3 extends over 15 amino acids. Germline lookup yields CDR1 SGHDT and CDR2 YYEEEE. The CDR3 nucleotides are TGTGCCAGCAGCCGACTAGCGGAAAACTACAATGAGCAGTTCTTC. Encoded protein: CASSRLAENYNEQFF.

The V and J genes are TRBV18 and TRBJ2-1, with D possibly being TRBD1 or TRBD2 (5 bases each). The length of the CDR3 is 16 residues. From germline, CDR1 is KGHSH and CDR2 LQKENI. The V end was cut by 3 bases, the J end by 8 bases, with 20 bases between. CDR3 in DNA: TGTGCCAGCTCACCTGCTCGGGGCGGAGTTAAGTATGAGCAGTTCTTC. It encodes CASSPARGGVKYEQFF. The complete variable domain, with remaining parts taken from reference TRBV18 and TRBJ2-1, reads NAGVMQNPRHLVRRRGQEARLRCSPMKGHSHVYWYRQLPEEGLKFMVYLQKENIIDESGMPKERFSAEFPKEGPSILRIQQVVRGDSAAYFCASSPARGGVKYEQFFGPGTRLTVL.